One sample yielded the 9 T cell receptor beta chains listed below, sequenced in a study of T-cell memory formation after mild COVID-19. TCRdb reprocessed the 5' RACE reads via MiXCR and lists one record per CDR3 protein. The sample records about 560,000 distinct CDR3 sequences, 15% to 20% being singletons. Sequences were obtained from PBMCs or a T cell subset sorted from them (not recorded which). Source of these receptors: an adult woman who had mild COVID-19 (a few samples of this study predate the infection). Cell type and time point are not known.

This clonotype was counted only a few times. The gene calls are TRBV4-1 and TRBJ1-2, with D uncertain. Deletions cut 4 bases from V and 6 bases from J, with 12 bases between. The CDR3 has 13 residues. Germline values: CDR1 MGHRA, CDR2 YSYEKL. The CDR3 DNA reads TGCGCCAGCAGCCCCCGGGAGGGAGATGGCTACACCTTC. Residues: CASSPREGDGYTF.

This chain links TRBV20-1 with TRBJ1-5; 10 bases line up with TRBD1. The germline V gene has CDR1 DFQATT and CDR2 SNEGSKA (reference sequence). V gave up 4 bases and J gave up 4 bases; unmatched junction bases: 4. This CDR3 has 14 amino acids. CDR3 coding DNA: TGCAGTGCTACAGGGACAGGGGTGAATCAGCCCCAGCATTTT. As protein: CSATGTGVNQPQHF.

This clonotype appeared many times. CDR3 region: CASSLWALETQYF. CDR3 coding DNA: TGTGCCAGCAGTTTATGGGCACTAGAGACCCAGTACTTC. The chain is built from TRBV27 and TRBJ2-5; D uncertain. The ends were cut back, 1 base at V and 4 bases at J, with 7 bases in the middle. The CDR3 length is 13 residues. CDR1 is MNHEY and CDR2 is SMNVEV in the germline V gene (reference sequence).

Only a few counts were recorded for this clonotype. The chain uses TRBV20-1 and TRBJ2-7; 9 bases fit TRBD1. Unmatched junction bases numbered 3, after V lost 6 bases and J lost 6 bases. This CDR3 is 11 amino acids long. Germline V gene sequence: CDR1 DFQATT, CDR2 SNEGSKA (reference sequence). The CDR3 reads CSAKTGGEQYF. CDR3 coding DNA: TGCAGTGCCAAGACAGGGGGCGAGCAGTACTTC.

The chain links TRBV6-2 or TRBV6-3 to TRBJ2-5; TRBD1 matches 7 bases. From germline, CDR1 is MNHEY and CDR2 SVGEGT. J gave up 5 bases and V 4 bases, and 7 bases lay outside the gene matches. There are 14 residues in the CDR3. CDR3 region: CASSSTGSEETQYF. The CDR3 region has the DNA TGTGCCAGCAGTTCGACAGGGTCGGAGGAGACCCAGTACTTC.

This clonotype has just a few counts. As DNA, the CDR3 is TGTGCCAGCAGCTTATCGGGAGTCACTGAAGCTTTCTTT. This sequence encodes CASSLSGVTEAFF. This rearrangement joins TRBV7-2 to TRBJ1-1; the D is unclear. Trimming pared 2 bases from V and 4 bases from J, leaving 8 bases between. Germline loops: CDR1 SGHTA, CDR2 FQGNSA. This CDR3 comprises 13 residues.

The genes are TRBV7-6 and TRBJ2-1; TRBD1 matches 7 bases. V lost 1 base and J lost 5; bases outside the gene matches: 8. The CDR3 is 16 amino acids. The germline V gene encodes CDR1 SGHVS and CDR2 FNYEAQ. CDR3 residues: CASSLGYRGKNNEQFF. In nucleotides, the CDR3 is TGTGCCAGCAGCTTAGGATACAGGGGAAAGAACAATGAGCAGTTCTTC.

This clonotype was seen ten or more times. The chain couples TRBV27 to TRBJ2-1; 9 bases are shared with TRBD1. This CDR3 is 14 amino acids long. CDR1 is MNHEY and CDR2 is SMNVEV in the germline V gene (reference sequence). The trim removed 5 bases at V and 5 bases at J, leaving 4 bases unmatched. The CDR3 nucleotides read TGTGCCAGCAGTCCGGGACAGGGTCACAATGAGCAGTTCTTC. Residues: CASSPGQGHNEQFF.

V usage is TRBV27 and J usage is TRBJ2-6, with a tentative D call TRBD1 (5 bases). Per the germline V gene, CDR1 is MNHEY and CDR2 is SMNVEV (reference sequence). V lost 5 bases and J 0 bases, leaving 11 bases between the germline ends. The CDR3 runs 16 residues. CDR3 sequence (DNA): TGTGCCAGCAGTCCCAGGGTTGTCTCTGGGGCCAACGTCCTGACTTTC. Residues: CASSPRVVSGANVLTF.